The source of this TCR beta chain is a study of identical twins. Points from the study as a whole: While abundant cord blood beta clonotypes carried fewer insertions, memory repertoires showed no such pattern.

TCRdb ran MiXCR on the 5' RACE reads and lists one entry per CDR3 protein. The sample records approximately 690,000 distinct CDR3 sequences, around 5.7% being singletons. Per germline, CDR1 LGHDT and CDR2 YNNKEL (reference sequence). Deletions cut 0 bases from V and 8 bases from J, with 16 bases between. This CDR3 comprises 15 residues. Worth noting for this clonotype: What it recognizes is unknown.

The chain uses TRBV3-1 and TRBJ1-2, with D unclear. The sequence derives from a man aged 18 to 30 in good health. The sample consisted of naive T cells sorted from blood. CDR3: CASSQDRAGYGGYTF. CDR3 nucleotides: TGTGCCAGCAGCCAAGACCGGGCAGGCTACGGCGGCTACACCTTC.